This note documents a single T cell receptor (beta chain) sequence. Its target is not known. At one end, the junction sequence differs from germline, possibly due to a read error. This specimen comes from a study of relationships among human T cell subsets. Findings and limits, study-wide: A CD4+CD8+ double-positive population could not be excluded by bead sorting. Two pan T samples were processed with pan B cells. Many CDR3s were shared across Th1, Th2 and regulatory subsets.

This CDR3 is built from 14 residues. CDR1 and CDR2 from the germline V gene are MNHEY and SVGAGI. The T cell receptor alpha and beta CDR3 regions were amplified from mRNA by semiquantitative ARM-PCR. In ARM-PCR, communal superprimers followed tagged nested gene-specific primers for exponential amplification. Before the second round, exonuclease removed the nested primers. MiXCR was run by TCRdb on the multiplex PCR reads, yielding one entry per CDR3 protein. The table lists about 15,000 distinct CDR3 sequences, about 56% of them singletons. The chain carries TRBV6-5 and TRBJ1-1; possible D gene TRBD1, 6 bases. The source is a man aged 35 to 55 in good health. What was sequenced was total T cells sorted from blood. CDR3 DNA sequence: TGTGCCAGCTCACCCGACGGGGGCAGTCCAGGGGCTGACTTT. Its translation is CASSPDGGSPGADF.